The rows below give T cell receptor beta chains drawn from one sample of a study of regulatory T cells in long-lasting Graves disease. Via MiXCR, TCRdb re-called the multiplex PCR reads, giving one row per CDR3 protein. The sample records about 420,000 distinct CDR3 sequences, around 15% being singletons. This sample was shared with a second study, whose subject was T cells in Graves' hyperthyroidism and ophthalmopathy.

This material consisted of peripheral blood mononuclear cells (PBMCs), taken at new diagnosis, from a patient treated with antithyroid drugs. These receptors were collected from a young woman with Graves disease. Each CDR3 is given with its conserved first and last residue. D genes are given only for firm matches. Size is stated for part of the rows, as once, few or many counts, or as a class when the clone is expanded.

TRBJ1-1,TRBV29-1,.,few,TGCAGCGTTGAGTACACTGAAGCTTTCTTT,CSVEYTEAFF
TRBJ2-2,TRBV5-6,TRBD1,few,TGTGCCAGCAGCCCCGGACAGGGTTCCACCGGGGAGCTGTTTTTT,CASSPGQGSTGELFF
TRBJ1-2,TRBV2,.,many,TGTGCCAGCAGTCCGGACATTTCCCATGGCTACACCTTC,CASSPDISHGYTF
TRBJ1-2,TRBV3-1,.,many,TGTGCCAGCAGCCAAGATATTGAAATCTATGGCTACACCTTC,CASSQDIEIYGYTF
TRBJ2-3,TRBV28,.,many,TGTGCCAGCAGTTTTGGTCGCGGCGGGTCTAGCACAGATACGCAGTATTTT,CASSFGRGGSSTDTQYF
TRBJ2-7,TRBV6-1,TRBD2,few,TGTGCCAGCAATCTAGCGGGAGGGGACTCCTACGAGCAGTACTTC,CASNLAGGDSYEQYF
TRBJ2-7,TRBV28,.,many,TGTGCCAGCACTCCTGGAGGCCTCTACGAGCAGTACTTC,CASTPGGLYEQYF
TRBJ2-3,TRBV7-2,TRBD1,many,TGTGCCAGCAGCCTGAACAGGGGGCGTTGGACAGATACGCAGTATTTT,CASSLNRGRWTDTQYF
TRBJ2-1,TRBV6-5,TRBD1,many,TGTGCCAGCAGTTACTCGGGGACAGGACACAATGAGCAGTTCTTC,CASSYSGTGHNEQFF
TRBJ2-3,TRBV20-1,.,many,TGCAGTGCGAAGGTAGCGGATACGCAGTATTTT,CSAKVADTQYF
TRBJ2-1,TRBV29-1,.,.,TGCAGCGTTGAAGACTGGGACGCAAGCTCCTACGAGCAGTTCTTC,CSVEDWDASSYEQFF
TRBJ1-4,TRBV12-3/TRBV12-4,TRBD1,many,TGTGCCAGCAGACTCAGGGGGCTTCCTAATGAAAAACTGTTTTTT,CASRLRGLPNEKLFF
TRBJ2-7,TRBV6-2/TRBV6-3,TRBD1,many,TGTGCCAGCAGTTCCTCTAGACAGGGGGCAGGGTACGAGCAGTACTTC,CASSSSRQGAGYEQYF
TRBJ1-6,TRBV9,.,.,TGTGCCAGCAGCGCACTTCCGAGGACAGATTATAATTCACCCCTCCACTTT,CASSALPRTDYNSPLHF
TRBJ1-1,TRBV12-3/TRBV12-4,TRBD1,many,TGTGCCAGCAGTTTAGCTTATCTGGGGGACAGGGGGATGAACACTGAAGCTTTCTTT,CASSLAYLGDRGMNTEAFF
TRBJ2-4,TRBV12-3/TRBV12-4,TRBD2,few,TGTGCCAGCAGCCCCCCTGGCGGGAGGTTAAACATTCAGTACTTC,CASSPPGGRLNIQYF
TRBJ1-4,TRBV20-1,.,few,TGCAGTGCTAGAGATAACAGAGTTAATGAAAAACTGTTTTTT,CSARDNRVNEKLFF
TRBJ2-2,TRBV20-1,TRBD1,few,TGCAGTGCTACGGGACAGCCGAACACCGGGGAGCTGTTTTTT,CSATGQPNTGELFF
TRBJ2-7,TRBV28,.,many,TGTGCCAGCAAAATCTCAGGGGCGGGATACGAGCAGTACTTC,CASKISGAGYEQYF